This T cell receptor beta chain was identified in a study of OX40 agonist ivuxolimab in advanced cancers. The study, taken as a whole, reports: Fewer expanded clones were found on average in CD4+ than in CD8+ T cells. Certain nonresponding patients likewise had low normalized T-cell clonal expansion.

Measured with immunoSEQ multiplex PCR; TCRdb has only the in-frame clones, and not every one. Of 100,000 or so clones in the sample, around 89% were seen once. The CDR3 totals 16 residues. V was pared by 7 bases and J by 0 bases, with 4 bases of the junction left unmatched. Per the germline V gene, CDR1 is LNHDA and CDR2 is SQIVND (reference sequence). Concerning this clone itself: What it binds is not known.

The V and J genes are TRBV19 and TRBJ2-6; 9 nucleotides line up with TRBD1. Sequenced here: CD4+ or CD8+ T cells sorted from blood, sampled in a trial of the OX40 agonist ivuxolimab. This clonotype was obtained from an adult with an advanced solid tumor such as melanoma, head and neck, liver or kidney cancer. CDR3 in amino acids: CASIDRGFSGANVLTF. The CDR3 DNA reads TGTGCCAGTATCGACAGGGGGTTCTCTGGGGCCAACGTCCTGACTTTC.